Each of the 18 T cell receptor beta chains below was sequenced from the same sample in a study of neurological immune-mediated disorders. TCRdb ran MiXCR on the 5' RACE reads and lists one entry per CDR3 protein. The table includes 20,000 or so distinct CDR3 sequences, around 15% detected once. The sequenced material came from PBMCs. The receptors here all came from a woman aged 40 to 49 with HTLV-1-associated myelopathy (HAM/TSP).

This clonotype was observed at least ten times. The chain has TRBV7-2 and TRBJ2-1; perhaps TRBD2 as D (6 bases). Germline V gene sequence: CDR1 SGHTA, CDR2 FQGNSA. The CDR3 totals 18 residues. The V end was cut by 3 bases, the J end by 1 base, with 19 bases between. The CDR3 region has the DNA TGTGCCAGCAGCTTCGGGACTGTTTTGACGAATTCCTACAATGAGCAGTTCTTC. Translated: CASSFGTVLTNSYNEQFF.

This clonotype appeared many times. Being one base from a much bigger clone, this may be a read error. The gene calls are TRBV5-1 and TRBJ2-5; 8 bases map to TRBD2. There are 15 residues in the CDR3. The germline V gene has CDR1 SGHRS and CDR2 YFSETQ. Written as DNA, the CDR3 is TGCGCCAACAGCCTCGGACGGGGGGGGCGCGAGACCCAGTACTTC. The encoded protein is CANSLGRGGRETQYF.

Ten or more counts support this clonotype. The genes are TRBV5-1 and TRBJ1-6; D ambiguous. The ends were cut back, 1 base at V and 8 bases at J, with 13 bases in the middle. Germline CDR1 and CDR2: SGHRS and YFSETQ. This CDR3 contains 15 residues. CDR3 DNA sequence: TGCGCCAGCAGCTTGTCTTCCCGGCGGGATTCACCCCTCCACTTT. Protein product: CASSLSSRRDSPLHF.

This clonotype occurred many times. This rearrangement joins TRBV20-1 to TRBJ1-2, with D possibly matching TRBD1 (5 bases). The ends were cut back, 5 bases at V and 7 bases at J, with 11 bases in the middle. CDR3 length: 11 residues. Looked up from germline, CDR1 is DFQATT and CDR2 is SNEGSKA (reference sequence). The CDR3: CSAGTGGGYTF. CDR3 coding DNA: TGCAGTGCTGGGACGGGTGGTGGCTACACCTTC.

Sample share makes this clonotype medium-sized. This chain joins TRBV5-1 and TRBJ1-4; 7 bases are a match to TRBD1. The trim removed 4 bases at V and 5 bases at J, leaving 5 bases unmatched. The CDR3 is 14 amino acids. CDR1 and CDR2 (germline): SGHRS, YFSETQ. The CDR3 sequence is CASSEGQRNEKLFF. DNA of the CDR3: TGCGCCAGCAGCGAGGGACAGCGGAATGAAAAACTGTTTTTT.

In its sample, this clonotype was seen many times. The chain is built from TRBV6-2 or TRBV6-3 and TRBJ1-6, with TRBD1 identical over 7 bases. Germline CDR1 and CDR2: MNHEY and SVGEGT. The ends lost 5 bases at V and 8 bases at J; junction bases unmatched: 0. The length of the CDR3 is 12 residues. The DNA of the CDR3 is TGTGCCAGCAGTGACAGGGATTCACCCCTCCACTTT. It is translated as CASSDRDSPLHF.

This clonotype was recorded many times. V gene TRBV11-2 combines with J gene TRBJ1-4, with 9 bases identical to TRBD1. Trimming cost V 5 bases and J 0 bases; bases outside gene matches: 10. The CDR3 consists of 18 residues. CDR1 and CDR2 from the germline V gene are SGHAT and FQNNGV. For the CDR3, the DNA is TGTGCCAGCAGCCCTCAGACAGGGGGAGGCTCAACTAATGAAAAACTGTTTTTT. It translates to CASSPQTGGGSTNEKLFF.

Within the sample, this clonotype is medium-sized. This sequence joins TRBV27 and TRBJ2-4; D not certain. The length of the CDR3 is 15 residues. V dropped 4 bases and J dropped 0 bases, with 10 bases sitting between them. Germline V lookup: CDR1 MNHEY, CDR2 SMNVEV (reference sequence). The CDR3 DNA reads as TGTGCCAGCAGTTCCGCGTCCGTAGCCAAAAACATTCAGTACTTC. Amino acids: CASSSASVAKNIQYF.

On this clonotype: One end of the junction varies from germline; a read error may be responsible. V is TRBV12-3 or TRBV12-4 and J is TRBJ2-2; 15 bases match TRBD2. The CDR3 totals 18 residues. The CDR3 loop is CAISCGLAGGPGTGELFF. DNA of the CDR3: TGTGCCATCAGTTGTGGACTAGCGGGGGGGCCGGGAACCGGGGAGCTGTTTTTT.

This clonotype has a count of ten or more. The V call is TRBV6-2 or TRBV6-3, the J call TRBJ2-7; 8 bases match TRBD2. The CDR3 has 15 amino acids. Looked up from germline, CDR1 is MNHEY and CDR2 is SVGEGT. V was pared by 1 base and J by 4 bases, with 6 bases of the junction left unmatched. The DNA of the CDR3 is TGTGCCAGCAGTTACTGGCGGGGGGCGCAATACGAGCAGTACTTC. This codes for CASSYWRGAQYEQYF.

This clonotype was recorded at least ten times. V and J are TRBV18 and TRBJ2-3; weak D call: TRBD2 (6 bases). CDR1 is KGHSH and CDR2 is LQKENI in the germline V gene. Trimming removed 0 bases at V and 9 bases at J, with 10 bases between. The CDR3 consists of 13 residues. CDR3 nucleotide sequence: TGTGCCAGCTCACCACCTGGCGGGGTCACGCAGTATTTT. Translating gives CASSPPGGVTQYF.

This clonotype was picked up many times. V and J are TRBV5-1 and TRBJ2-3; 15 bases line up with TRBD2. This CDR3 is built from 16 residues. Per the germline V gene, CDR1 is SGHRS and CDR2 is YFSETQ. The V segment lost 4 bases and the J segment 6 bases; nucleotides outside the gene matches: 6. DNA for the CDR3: TGCGCCAGCAGCAGGACTAGCGGGGGGGCCGCGGATACGCAGTATTTT. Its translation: CASSRTSGGAADTQYF.

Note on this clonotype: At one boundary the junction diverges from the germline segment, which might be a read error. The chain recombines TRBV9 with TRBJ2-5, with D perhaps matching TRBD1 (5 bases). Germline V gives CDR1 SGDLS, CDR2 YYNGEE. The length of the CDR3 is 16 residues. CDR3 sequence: CANSVEGSGWQETQYF. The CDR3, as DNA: TGTGCCAACAGCGTGGAAGGGTCAGGGTGGCAAGAGACCCAGTACTTC. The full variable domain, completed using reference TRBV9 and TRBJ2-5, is DSGVTQTPKHLITATGQRVTLRCSPRSGDLSVYWYQQSLDQGLQFLIQYYNGEERAKGNILERFSAQQFPDLHSELNLSSLELGDSALYFCANSVEGSGWQETQYFGPGTRLLVL.

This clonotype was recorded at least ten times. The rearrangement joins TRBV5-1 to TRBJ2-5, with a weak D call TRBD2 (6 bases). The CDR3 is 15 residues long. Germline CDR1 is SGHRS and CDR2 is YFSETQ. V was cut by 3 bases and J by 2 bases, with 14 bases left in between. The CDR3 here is CASSWSEGGQETQYF. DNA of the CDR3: TGCGCCAGCAGCTGGAGCGAGGGAGGACAAGAGACCCAGTACTTC.

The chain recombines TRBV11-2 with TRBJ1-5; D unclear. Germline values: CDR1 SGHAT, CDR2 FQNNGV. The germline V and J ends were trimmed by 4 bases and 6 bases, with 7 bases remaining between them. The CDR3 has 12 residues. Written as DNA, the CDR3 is TGTGCCAGCAGCTCCGACCTTCAGCCCCAGCATTTT. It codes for CASSSDLQPQHF.

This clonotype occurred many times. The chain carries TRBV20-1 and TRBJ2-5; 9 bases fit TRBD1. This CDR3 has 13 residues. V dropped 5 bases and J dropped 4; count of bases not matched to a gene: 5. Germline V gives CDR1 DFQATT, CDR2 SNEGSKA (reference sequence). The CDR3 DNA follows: TGCAGTGCTTTTACAGGGGGCTCAGAGACCCAGTACTTC. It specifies CSAFTGGSETQYF.

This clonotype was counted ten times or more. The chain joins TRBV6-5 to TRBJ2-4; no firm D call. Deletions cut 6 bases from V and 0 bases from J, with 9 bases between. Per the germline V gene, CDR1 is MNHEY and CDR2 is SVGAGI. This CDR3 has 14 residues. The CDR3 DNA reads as TGTGCCAGCAGATCGAACAGAGCCAAAAACATTCAGTACTTC. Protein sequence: CASRSNRAKNIQYF.

CDR3: CASSSDTGELFF. Written as DNA, the CDR3 is TGTGCCAGCAGTTCGGACACCGGGGAGCTGTTTTTT. V gene TRBV12-3 or TRBV12-4 combines with J gene TRBJ2-2; D ambiguous. With 4 bases removed from V and 3 bases from J, the gap between germline ends came to 3 bases. The CDR3 loop spans 12 amino acids.